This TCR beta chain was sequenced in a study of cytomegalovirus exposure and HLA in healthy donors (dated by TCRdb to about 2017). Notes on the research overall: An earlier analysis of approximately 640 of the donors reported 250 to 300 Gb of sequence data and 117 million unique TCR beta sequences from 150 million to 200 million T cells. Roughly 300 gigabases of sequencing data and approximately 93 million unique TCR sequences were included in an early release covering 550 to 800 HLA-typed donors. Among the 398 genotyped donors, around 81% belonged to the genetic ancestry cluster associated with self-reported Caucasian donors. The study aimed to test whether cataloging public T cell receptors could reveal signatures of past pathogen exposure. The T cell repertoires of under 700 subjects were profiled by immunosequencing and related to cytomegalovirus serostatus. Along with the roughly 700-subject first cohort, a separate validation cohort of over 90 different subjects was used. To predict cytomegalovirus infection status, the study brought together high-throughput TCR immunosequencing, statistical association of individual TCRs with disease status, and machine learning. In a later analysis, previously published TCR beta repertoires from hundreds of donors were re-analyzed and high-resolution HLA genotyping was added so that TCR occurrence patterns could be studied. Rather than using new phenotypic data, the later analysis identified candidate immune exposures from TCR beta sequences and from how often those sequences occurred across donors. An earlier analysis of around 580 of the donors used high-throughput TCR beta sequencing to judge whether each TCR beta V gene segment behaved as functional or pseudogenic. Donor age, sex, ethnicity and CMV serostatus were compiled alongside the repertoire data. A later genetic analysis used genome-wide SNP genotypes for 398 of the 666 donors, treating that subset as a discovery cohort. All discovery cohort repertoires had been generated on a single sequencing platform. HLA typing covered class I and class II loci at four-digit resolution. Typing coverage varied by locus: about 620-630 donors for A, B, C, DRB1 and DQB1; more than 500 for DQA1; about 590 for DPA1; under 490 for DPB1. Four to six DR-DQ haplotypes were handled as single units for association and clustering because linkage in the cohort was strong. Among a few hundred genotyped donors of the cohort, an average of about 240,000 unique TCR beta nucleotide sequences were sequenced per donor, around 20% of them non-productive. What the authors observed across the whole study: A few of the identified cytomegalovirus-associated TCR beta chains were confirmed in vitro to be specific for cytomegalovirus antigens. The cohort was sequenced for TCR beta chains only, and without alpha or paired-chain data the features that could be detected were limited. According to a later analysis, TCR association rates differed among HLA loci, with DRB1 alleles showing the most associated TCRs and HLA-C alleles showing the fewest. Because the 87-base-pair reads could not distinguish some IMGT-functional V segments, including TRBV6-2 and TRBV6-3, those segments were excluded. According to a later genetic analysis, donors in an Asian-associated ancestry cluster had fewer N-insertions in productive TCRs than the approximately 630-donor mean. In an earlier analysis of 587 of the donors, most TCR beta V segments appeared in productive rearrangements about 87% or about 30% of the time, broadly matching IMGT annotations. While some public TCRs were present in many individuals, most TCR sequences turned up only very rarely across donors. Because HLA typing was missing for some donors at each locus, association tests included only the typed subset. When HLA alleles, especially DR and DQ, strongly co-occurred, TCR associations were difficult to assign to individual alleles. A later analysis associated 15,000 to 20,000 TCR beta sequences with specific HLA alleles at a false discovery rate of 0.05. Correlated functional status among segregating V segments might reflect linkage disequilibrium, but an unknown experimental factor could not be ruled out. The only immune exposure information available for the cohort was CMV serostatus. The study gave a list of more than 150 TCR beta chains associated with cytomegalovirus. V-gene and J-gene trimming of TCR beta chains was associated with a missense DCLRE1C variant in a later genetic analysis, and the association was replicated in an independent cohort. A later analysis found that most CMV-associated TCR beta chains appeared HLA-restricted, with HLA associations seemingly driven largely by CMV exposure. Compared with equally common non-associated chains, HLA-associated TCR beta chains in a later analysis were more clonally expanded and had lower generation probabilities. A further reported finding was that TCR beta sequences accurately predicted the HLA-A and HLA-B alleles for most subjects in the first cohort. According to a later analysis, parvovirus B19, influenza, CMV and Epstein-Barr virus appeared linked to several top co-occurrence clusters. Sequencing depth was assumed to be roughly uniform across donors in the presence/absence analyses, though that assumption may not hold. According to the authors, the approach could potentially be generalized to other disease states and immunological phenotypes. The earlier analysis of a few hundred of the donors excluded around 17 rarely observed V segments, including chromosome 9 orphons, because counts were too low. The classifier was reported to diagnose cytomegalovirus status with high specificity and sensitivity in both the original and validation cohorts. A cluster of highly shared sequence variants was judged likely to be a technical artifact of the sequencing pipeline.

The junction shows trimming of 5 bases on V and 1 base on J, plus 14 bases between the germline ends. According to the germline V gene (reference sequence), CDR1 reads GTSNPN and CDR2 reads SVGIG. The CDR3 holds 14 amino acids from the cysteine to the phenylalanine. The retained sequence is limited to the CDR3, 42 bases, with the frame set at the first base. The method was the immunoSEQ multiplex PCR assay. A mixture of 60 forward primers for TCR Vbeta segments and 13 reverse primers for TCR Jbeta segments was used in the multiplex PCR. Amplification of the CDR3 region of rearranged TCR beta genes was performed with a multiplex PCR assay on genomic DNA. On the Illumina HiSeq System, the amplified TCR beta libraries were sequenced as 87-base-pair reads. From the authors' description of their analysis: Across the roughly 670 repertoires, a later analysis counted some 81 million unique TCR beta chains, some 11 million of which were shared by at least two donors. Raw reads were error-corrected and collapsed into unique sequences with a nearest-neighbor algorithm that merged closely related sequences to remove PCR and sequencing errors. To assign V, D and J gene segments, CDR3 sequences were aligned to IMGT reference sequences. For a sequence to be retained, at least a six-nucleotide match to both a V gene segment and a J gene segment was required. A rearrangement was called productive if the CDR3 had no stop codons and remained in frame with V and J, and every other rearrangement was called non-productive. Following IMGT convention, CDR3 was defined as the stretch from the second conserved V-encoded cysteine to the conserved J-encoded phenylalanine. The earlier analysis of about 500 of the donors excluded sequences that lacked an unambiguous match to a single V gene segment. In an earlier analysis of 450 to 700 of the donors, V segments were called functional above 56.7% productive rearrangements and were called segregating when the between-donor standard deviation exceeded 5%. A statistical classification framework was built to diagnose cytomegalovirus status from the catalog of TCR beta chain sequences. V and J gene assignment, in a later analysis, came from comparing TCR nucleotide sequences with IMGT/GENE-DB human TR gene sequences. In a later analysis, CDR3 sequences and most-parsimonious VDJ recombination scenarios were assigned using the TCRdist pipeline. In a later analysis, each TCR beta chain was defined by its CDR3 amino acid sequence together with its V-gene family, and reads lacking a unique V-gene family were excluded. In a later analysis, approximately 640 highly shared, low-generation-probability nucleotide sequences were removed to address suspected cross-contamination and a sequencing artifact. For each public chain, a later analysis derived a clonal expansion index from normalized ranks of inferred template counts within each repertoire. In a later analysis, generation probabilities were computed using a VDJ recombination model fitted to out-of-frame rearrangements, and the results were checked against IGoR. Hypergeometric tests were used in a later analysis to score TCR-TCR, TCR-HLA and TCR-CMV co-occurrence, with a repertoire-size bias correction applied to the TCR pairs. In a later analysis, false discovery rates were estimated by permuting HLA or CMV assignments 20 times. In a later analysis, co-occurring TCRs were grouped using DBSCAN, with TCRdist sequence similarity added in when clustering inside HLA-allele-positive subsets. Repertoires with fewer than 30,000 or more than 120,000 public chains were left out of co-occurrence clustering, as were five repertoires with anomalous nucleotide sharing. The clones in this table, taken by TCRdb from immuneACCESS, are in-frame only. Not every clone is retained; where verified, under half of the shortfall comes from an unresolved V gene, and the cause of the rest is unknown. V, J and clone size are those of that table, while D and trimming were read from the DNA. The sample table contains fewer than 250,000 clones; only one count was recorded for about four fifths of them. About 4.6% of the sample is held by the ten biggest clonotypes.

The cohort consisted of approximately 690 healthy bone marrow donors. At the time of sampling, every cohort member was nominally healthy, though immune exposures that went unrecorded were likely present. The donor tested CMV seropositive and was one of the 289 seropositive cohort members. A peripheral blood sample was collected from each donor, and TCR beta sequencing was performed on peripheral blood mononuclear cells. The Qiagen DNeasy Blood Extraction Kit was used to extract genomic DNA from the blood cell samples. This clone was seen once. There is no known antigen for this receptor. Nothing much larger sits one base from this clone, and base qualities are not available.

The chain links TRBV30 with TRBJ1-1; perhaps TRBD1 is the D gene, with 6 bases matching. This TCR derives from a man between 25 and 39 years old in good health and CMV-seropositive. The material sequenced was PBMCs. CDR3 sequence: CAWGRDNQNTEAFF. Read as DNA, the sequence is TGTGCCTGGGGCCGGGACAATCAGAACACTGAAGCTTTCTTT.